The entry below describes one T cell receptor beta chain. This clonotype is medium-sized (0.01 to 0.1%) in its sample. It has no known antigen specificity. Base quality data are lacking; no much larger clone is found one base away. These data belong to a study of HIV-infected patients and healthy controls (dated by TCRdb to 2014 to 2015). Study-level background: After three months of therapy, CD4 counts in most of the 16 patients increased to a modest but significant degree while remaining below normal ranges. Patients exhibited no overall T-cell lymphocytopenia, and total CDR3 counts per chain were not significantly different from those of controls. CD8 counts did not change consistently during early therapy, while the CD4:CD8 ratio increased slightly. The study tested whether deep TCR repertoire sequencing of HIV patients' small blood samples could capture immune perturbation and reconstitution. After a further year of therapy, viral load was undetectable in all patients, having already become undetectable in about 75% of the 16 patients by the second bleed. Beyond this particular receptor, the publication reports: HIV-infected repertoires showed significantly elevated mean Gini indices relative to controls, which possibly reflects oligoclonality. Using whole blood restricted sequencing depth and prevented separating the dynamics of distinct T-cell subpopulations. Slight age and sex profile differences between the study cohorts did not explain the observed diversity differences. Healthy control repertoires showed roughly threefold more distinct CDR3s and higher Shannon diversity than untreated HIV+ repertoires. The therapy captured by the treated samples lasted only roughly three months, arguably too short a period to observe immune reconstitution given low adult thymic output. During therapy, HIV-associated CDR3s significantly decreased in frequency, while CMV-associated CDR3s did not change significantly, though most became more frequent. Alpha-chain CDR3s from MAIT cells appeared at high frequency in healthy controls but were severely depleted in HIV+ repertoires. Differing numbers of distinct sequences in patients and controls hindered comparison, and size-matching assigned excessive weight to rare events in the HIV-infected data. Compared with controls, HIV-infected patients showed significantly different mean usage of eight alpha and eight beta V genes. In the samples, alpha-beta chain pairing was left undetermined. The study did not determine donor HLA types. Size-matched repertoire data did not replicate the apparent post-therapy recovery of the Gini index in HIV-infected patients. Healthy controls shared more CDR3s between individuals than HIV+ patients, by Jaccard index and by count of highly shared sequences. Only sixteen HIV-infected individuals were processed, which the authors considered a major limit on how widely the findings apply.

Compared with germline, V lacks 5 bases and J lacks 5 bases; bases without a gene match: 8. The CDR3 sequence holds 14 residues, the cysteine and phenylalanine included. The kept DNA is CDR3 alone, 42 bases in frame from the first base. CDR1 and CDR2 are drawn from the germline V gene (reference sequence): MNHEY, SMNVEV. Follow-up blood from HIV-infected patients was collected roughly three months, about 14 weeks, after antiretroviral therapy began. Whole blood was used without cell fractionation, so the repertoire reflected all unsorted peripheral T cells. For RNA extraction, around 2.5 ml of peripheral blood was collected into Tempus tubes. Patients were deemed ineligible for enrollment if they had febrile or AIDS-related illness, tumors, hepatitis B or C coinfection, immunomodulatory therapy, recent vaccination or treatment interruptions. Residual genomic DNA was removed with the TURBO-DNase kit and globin mRNA was depleted with GLOBINclear.

Reverse transcription of approximately 500 ng RNA was performed with SuperScript III using primers directed against the alpha and beta constant regions. Separate libraries for the alpha and beta chains were generated through chain-specific third strand synthesis that incorporated multiplexing indices. The protocol used a single primer pair to amplify all rearrangements within a chain, which avoided primer bias, and attached molecular barcodes to each cDNA molecule. Purified cDNA was ligated with T4 RNA Ligase 1 onto a 5' RACE adapter bearing a random hexamer and the SP2 sequencing primer site. The authors primed second strand synthesis from the SP2 site with Phusion polymerase and used slow temperature ramps to favor optimal annealing. Two random hexamer sequences, both added before amplification and joined together, made up the 12-nucleotide barcode of each molecule. P5 and P7 adapter elements plus a second index were added in a short first PCR, which was followed by a roughly 25-cycle amplification PCR with P5s and P7 primers. In total the libraries went through 27 PCR cycles, after which the libraries were quantified on a Qubit, sized on a Bioanalyzer, and diluted to 4 to 5 nM. The normalized libraries were sequenced on an Illumina MiSeq using 2 x 250 paired-end kits. Reverse transcription reactions were cleaned up on MinElute columns and eluted into around 10 ul Tris-Cl. Adapter ligations were incubated for around 20 hours at 16 degrees C and subsequently purified with AMPure XP beads at a 1:1 ratio. Per the authors' processing: A modified Decombinator that output V, J, insert and barcode information was used to process the demultiplexed FASTQ files. Sequences that shared a barcode but differed from the dominant sequence were treated as errors and discarded, and barcodes were clustered at Levenshtein distance 3 and counted to estimate the original cDNA molecules. Downstream analyses used R packages ineq, vegan, igraph and RCytoscape, with IMGT nomenclature and CDR3 definitions. The authors computed V gene usage over distinct sequences and counted each TCR a single time to avoid skew from clonal expansion. Unique CDR3 amino acid sequences within a donor were connected in similarity networks whenever two sequences differed by a single Levenshtein edit. Published HIV-specific CDR3s (about 83 alpha, 700 to 900 beta) and CMV-specific CDR3s (13 alpha, over 250 beta) were compiled and searched for in the repertoires. It was shown by random subsampling to size-matched repertoires that the decreased diversity of patients was not caused by their lower sequence numbers. TCRdb reanalyzed the raw reads on its own, using fastp at Q25 for trimming and MiXCR for clone calling, and kept in-frame beta chains. Each record represents a unique CDR3 protein, reported with the most common genes and DNA among its rows. Here the V and J calls rest on TCRdb's processing, not on the authors' analysis. The sample records roughly 4,000 distinct CDR3 sequences, 28% of which are singletons. Together, the top ten hold approximately 22% of the sample.

The chain joins TRBV27 to TRBJ1-1; 7 junctional bases match TRBD1. This specimen was blood, taken during antiretroviral therapy. The receptor was derived from an adult with HIV infection. The CDR3 region: CASSIRQGRTEAFF. The sequence in DNA is TGTGCCAGCAGTATAAGACAGGGACGGACTGAAGCTTTCTTT.